Following are 27 T cell receptor beta chains from one sample sequenced in a study of blood T cell repertoires in COVID-19. This table comes from immunoSEQ multiplex PCR, and its TCRdb copy is limited to in-frame clones, with some not included. This table has about 110,000 clones, approximately 81% appearing once. The sample was peripheral blood. The receptor set was obtained from a human donor in a cohort sampled during active COVID-19.

V and J are TRBV2 and TRBJ1-5; 9 bases line up with TRBD1. The CDR3 is 15 amino acids. V was pared by 3 bases and J by 7 bases, with 7 bases of the junction left unmatched. Germline CDR1 is SNHLY and CDR2 is FYNNEI. CDR3 protein: CASSDVTGGRQPQHF. The CDR3 DNA is TGTGCCAGCAGTGATGTTACAGGGGGCCGCCAGCCCCAGCATTTT.

This chain uses TRBV3-1 (or the pseudogene TRBV3-2) with TRBJ2-5; D may be TRBD2 (5 bases). Trimming left V 4 bases short and J 3 bases short, with 12 bases between. CDR1 is LGHDT and CDR2 is YNNKEL in the germline V gene (reference sequence). This CDR3 is 14 amino acids long. CDR3 in DNA: TGTGCCAGCAGCCCGCGGGTTTTGGAAGAGACCCAGTACTTC. Protein sequence: CASSPRVLEETQYF.

CDR3 DNA: TGTGCCATCTTCCGGGACAGGGGGCTTACCGGGGAGCTGTTTTTT. Protein: CAIFRDRGLTGELFF. This rearrangement joins TRBV10-3 to TRBJ2-2, with TRBD1 matching over 12 bases. The CDR3 loop spans 15 amino acids. The junction had 6 bases not matched to a gene; V was cut back by 8 bases and J by 5 bases. The germline gives CDR1 ENHRY, CDR2 SYGVKD.

The chain recombines TRBV5-8 with TRBJ2-3, with 7 bases aligning to TRBD2. CDR1 and CDR2 (germline): SGHTS, YDEGEE. The CDR3 has 14 residues. The CDR3 DNA is TGTGCGGATAGGGCTAGCGGATTCACAGATACGCAGTATTTT. Translated: CADRASGFTDTQYF.

The chain has TRBV4-3 and TRBJ2-5; a possible D gene is TRBD1 (6 bases). Germline V CDR1 and CDR2: LGHNA, YSLEER. Trimming took off 4 bases at V and 2 bases at J, with 17 bases between the two ends. This CDR3 is 16 amino acids long. The CDR3 reads CASSRERGLTQETQYF. The CDR3 nucleotides are TGCGCCAGCAGCCGAGAGAGGGGGTTAACACAAGAGACCCAGTACTTC.

The gene calls are TRBV3-1 (or the pseudogene TRBV3-2) and TRBJ2-2, with 7 bases aligning to TRBD2. The CDR3 is 16 amino acids. Per germline, CDR1 LGHDT and CDR2 YNNKEL (reference sequence). The V segment lost 4 bases and the J segment 4 bases; nucleotides outside the gene matches: 9. CDR3 residues: CASSPYPSGTTGELFF. The CDR3 DNA sequence: TGTGCCAGCAGCCCATATCCCAGCGGGACCACCGGGGAGCTGTTTTTT.

The CDR3 bases are TGTGCCAGCAGCCCTGTTCCAGGCCTCACCGGGGAGCTGTTTTTT. It specifies CASSPVPGLTGELFF. The gene calls are TRBV5-5 and TRBJ2-2; no clear D gene. This CDR3 region has 15 residues. Germline V gene data show CDR1 as SGHKS and CDR2 as YYEKEE (reference sequence). V gave up 4 bases and J gave up 4 bases, with 14 bases separating them.

The V and J genes are TRBV9 and TRBJ2-3, with 10 bases that match TRBD2. Trimming at V came to 4 bases and at J to 2 bases, leaving 13 bases not matched to a gene. Germline V gene data show CDR1 as SGDLS and CDR2 as YYNGEE. The CDR3 extends over 18 amino acids. The CDR3: CASSKAGLAGDITDTQYF. CDR3 DNA: TGTGCCAGCAGCAAGGCGGGTCTAGCGGGAGATATCACAGATACGCAGTATTTT.

This clone showed up just a few times. This chain connects TRBV7-8 to TRBJ2-5, with 8 positions matching TRBD1. The length of the CDR3 is 14 residues. Germline trimming cut 8 bases from V and 5 bases from J; bases unmatched to any gene: 10. The germline V gene encodes CDR1 SGHVS and CDR2 FQNEAQ. The CDR3 DNA reads TGTGCCAGCGATAGGGGCAGGGGGCTGGAGACCCAGTACTTC. Protein sequence: CASDRGRGLETQYF.

This clone was seen a few times. J is TRBJ2-1 and V is TRBV19; a weak D match, TRBD1 (6 bases). CDR3 length: 15 amino acids. The germline CDR1 and CDR2 sequences are LNHDA and SQIVND (reference sequence). V was pared by 5 bases and J by 1 base, with 12 bases between. The CDR3 DNA is TGTGCCAGTAGTCGTCGGGACACGTCCTACAATGAGCAGTTCTTC. The encoded protein is CASSRRDTSYNEQFF.

The chain carries TRBV21-1 and TRBJ2-1; the table's D call, TRBD2, was not checked against the DNA. TRBV21-1 is recorded as a pseudogene. CDR3 length: 14 amino acids. Here the CDR3 reads CASSKGGEYNEQFF. CDR3 coding DNA: TGTGCCAGCAGCAAAGGGGGGGAGTACAATGAGCAGTTCTTC.

The V gene is TRBV3-1 (or the pseudogene TRBV3-2), the J gene TRBJ2-5; a weak D match, TRBD2 (6 bases). The CDR3 covers 13 residues. V lost 0 bases and J 5 bases, leaving 7 bases between the germline ends. Germline V gene lookup returns CDR1 LGHDT and CDR2 YNNKEL (reference sequence). CDR3 protein: CASSQERGETQYF. CDR3 DNA sequence: TGTGCCAGCAGCCAAGAACGGGGGGAGACCCAGTACTTC.

This clone was counted between two and nine times. This chain links TRBV4-1 with TRBJ2-3; D is unresolved. CDR1 MGHRA and CDR2 YSYEKL come from the germline V gene. Between the trimmed V and J ends, which lost 5 bases and 0 bases, there was a span of 9 bases. The CDR3 runs 14 residues. The CDR3 protein is CASSSSRSTDTQYF. The CDR3 nucleotides are TGCGCCAGCAGCTCCTCGCGGAGCACAGATACGCAGTATTTT.

The chain has TRBV28 and TRBJ2-3; 12 bases are shared with TRBD2. Germline lookup yields CDR1 MDHEN and CDR2 SYDVKM. The V and J ends lost 8 bases and 6 bases, in that order; junction bases with no gene match: 12. The CDR3 runs to 16 residues. The CDR3 DNA reads TGTGCCAGCCAACTCGGACTAGCGGGATTCTCGGATACGCAGTATTTT. It yields the protein CASQLGLAGFSDTQYF.

The chain has TRBV6-2 or TRBV6-3 and TRBJ2-7, with 11 positions matching TRBD2. V trimming: 6 bases; J trimming: 9 bases; junction bases outside the gene matches: 16. The CDR3 covers 16 residues. CDR1 and CDR2 from the germline V gene are MNHEY and SVGEGT. CDR3 nucleotide sequence: TGTGCCAGCAGCCCCCGACTACATAGGACTAGCGGGCTGCAGTACGTC. It codes for CASSPRLHRTSGLQYV.

The chain links TRBV6-5 to TRBJ1-5; 9 nucleotides agree with TRBD1. Per germline, CDR1 MNHEY and CDR2 SVGAGI. The CDR3 runs to 14 residues. With 5 bases clipped from V and 6 bases from J, the junction kept 5 bases outside the gene matches. CDR3 DNA sequence: TGTGCCAGCAGTCAACAGGGGGCTACTCAGCCCCAGCATTTT. Residues: CASSQQGATQPQHF.

CDR3 coding DNA: TGTGCCAGCTCACCACCGTTCTTCACAGATACGCAGTATTTT. Translating it yields CASSPPFFTDTQYF. This chain uses TRBV18 with TRBJ2-3; D remains ambiguous. V lost 0 bases and J 2 bases, leaving 6 bases between the germline ends. Germline lookup yields CDR1 KGHSH and CDR2 LQKENI. The CDR3 length is 14 residues.

The chain combines TRBV7-2 with TRBJ1-2; the match to TRBD1 covers 7 bases. The CDR3 is 16 amino acids. The germline CDR1 and CDR2 sequences are SGHTA and FQGNSA. J lost 8 bases, V lost 5 bases, and 17 bases had no gene match. CDR3 residues: CASSPGQVPALGGYTF. In nucleotides, the CDR3 is TGTGCCAGCAGCCCCGGACAGGTACCTGCCCTCGGGGGCTACACCTTC.

CDR3 DNA sequence: TGTGCCACCAGTGATCAACTGACTAGCGGGCCAACCCGATCCTACAATGAGCAGTTCTTC. The encoded protein is CATSDQLTSGPTRSYNEQFF. This sequence joins TRBV24-1 and TRBJ2-1; 10 bases align to TRBD2. CDR3 size: 20 residues. Germline V gene lookup returns CDR1 KGHDR and CDR2 SFDVKD. V lost 3 bases and J lost 1; bases outside the gene matches: 14.

V gene TRBV20-1 combines with J gene TRBJ2-5; D is unclear. The length of the CDR3 is 11 residues. CDR1 DFQATT and CDR2 SNEGSKA come from the germline V gene (reference sequence). Trimming removed 6 bases from V and 2 bases from J, with 7 bases in between. CDR3 amino acids: CSAPLQETQYF. CDR3 nucleotide sequence: TGCAGTGCCCCCTTACAAGAGACCCAGTACTTC.

This clone was found a few times. The chain uses TRBV28 and TRBJ2-1; D is possibly TRBD2 (6 bases). Germline V gene sequence: CDR1 MDHEN, CDR2 SYDVKM. V was pared by 6 bases and J by 3 bases, with 12 bases between. The CDR3 totals 14 residues. As DNA, the CDR3 is TGTGCCAGCAGCAGGAGGGGAGACTACAATGAGCAGTTCTTC. It translates to CASSRRGDYNEQFF.

This chain joins TRBV19 and TRBJ1-3; D might be TRBD1 (6 bases). Per germline, CDR1 LNHDA and CDR2 SQIVND (reference sequence). V gave up 5 bases and J gave up 7 bases, with 21 bases separating them. The CDR3 is made up of 16 amino acids. CDR3 sequence: CASSPLPGQARNTIYF. The CDR3 bases are TGTGCCAGTAGTCCGCTTCCGGGACAAGCCAGGAACACCATATATTTT.

J is TRBJ1-5 and V is TRBV19, with 7 bases lining up with TRBD1. Germline CDR1 is LNHDA and CDR2 is SQIVND (reference sequence). V shed 5 bases, J shed 4 bases, and the junction held 5 bases outside the gene matches. The CDR3 runs 14 residues. CDR3 in amino acids: CASSPRQGNQPQHF. For the CDR3, the DNA is TGTGCCAGTAGTCCCCGACAGGGTAATCAGCCCCAGCATTTT.

This clone showed up just once. The chain employs TRBV5-1 and TRBJ2-3, with 7 bases matching TRBD2. This CDR3 has 15 amino acids. V was clipped by 2 bases and J by 3 bases; unmatched bases: 6. CDR1 and CDR2 from the germline V gene are SGHRS and YFSETQ. The CDR3 DNA reads as TGCGCCAGCAGCTTTAATGGCGGGAGAACAGATACGCAGTATTTT. Translation gives CASSFNGGRTDTQYF.

The chain employs TRBV4-1 and TRBJ1-1; tentatively, D is TRBD1 (5 bases). The CDR3 length is 16 residues. Germline CDR1 and CDR2: MGHRA and YSYEKL. The V and J ends lost 4 bases and 5 bases respectively, with 20 bases between them. The CDR3 nucleotides are TGCGCCAGCAGCCGAGTCCAACGACAGTTAGGTACTGAAGCTTTCTTT. Its translation is CASSRVQRQLGTEAFF.

CDR3 protein: CASSRSGPSYEQYF. CDR3 nucleotides: TGTGCCAGCAGCCGGAGCGGACCCTCCTACGAGCAGTACTTC. The chain uses TRBV27 and TRBJ2-7, with TRBD2 as a possible D gene (5 bases). The V and J ends lost 6 bases and 0 bases respectively, with 12 bases between them. Germline V lookup: CDR1 MNHEY, CDR2 SMNVEV (reference sequence). CDR3 length: 14 residues.

This clone has more than one count but fewer than ten. The chain uses TRBV5-1 and TRBJ1-2; 7 bases map to TRBD1. The germline V gene has CDR1 SGHRS and CDR2 YFSETQ. The V gene end was trimmed by 0 bases and the J gene end by 4 bases; junction bases not matched to a gene: 6. The CDR3 is made up of 15 amino acids. The CDR3 reads CASSLGQGPSYGYTF. In nucleotides, the CDR3 is TGCGCCAGCAGCTTGGGACAGGGTCCATCCTATGGCTACACCTTC. The full variable domain, in which reference TRBV5-1 and TRBJ1-2 provide the parts outside the CDR3, is KAGVTQTPRYLIKTRGQQVTLSCSPISGHRSVSWYQQTPGQGLQFLFEYFSETQRNKGNFPGRFSGRQFSNSRSEMNVSTLELGDSALYLCASSLGQGPSYGYTFGSGTRLTVV.